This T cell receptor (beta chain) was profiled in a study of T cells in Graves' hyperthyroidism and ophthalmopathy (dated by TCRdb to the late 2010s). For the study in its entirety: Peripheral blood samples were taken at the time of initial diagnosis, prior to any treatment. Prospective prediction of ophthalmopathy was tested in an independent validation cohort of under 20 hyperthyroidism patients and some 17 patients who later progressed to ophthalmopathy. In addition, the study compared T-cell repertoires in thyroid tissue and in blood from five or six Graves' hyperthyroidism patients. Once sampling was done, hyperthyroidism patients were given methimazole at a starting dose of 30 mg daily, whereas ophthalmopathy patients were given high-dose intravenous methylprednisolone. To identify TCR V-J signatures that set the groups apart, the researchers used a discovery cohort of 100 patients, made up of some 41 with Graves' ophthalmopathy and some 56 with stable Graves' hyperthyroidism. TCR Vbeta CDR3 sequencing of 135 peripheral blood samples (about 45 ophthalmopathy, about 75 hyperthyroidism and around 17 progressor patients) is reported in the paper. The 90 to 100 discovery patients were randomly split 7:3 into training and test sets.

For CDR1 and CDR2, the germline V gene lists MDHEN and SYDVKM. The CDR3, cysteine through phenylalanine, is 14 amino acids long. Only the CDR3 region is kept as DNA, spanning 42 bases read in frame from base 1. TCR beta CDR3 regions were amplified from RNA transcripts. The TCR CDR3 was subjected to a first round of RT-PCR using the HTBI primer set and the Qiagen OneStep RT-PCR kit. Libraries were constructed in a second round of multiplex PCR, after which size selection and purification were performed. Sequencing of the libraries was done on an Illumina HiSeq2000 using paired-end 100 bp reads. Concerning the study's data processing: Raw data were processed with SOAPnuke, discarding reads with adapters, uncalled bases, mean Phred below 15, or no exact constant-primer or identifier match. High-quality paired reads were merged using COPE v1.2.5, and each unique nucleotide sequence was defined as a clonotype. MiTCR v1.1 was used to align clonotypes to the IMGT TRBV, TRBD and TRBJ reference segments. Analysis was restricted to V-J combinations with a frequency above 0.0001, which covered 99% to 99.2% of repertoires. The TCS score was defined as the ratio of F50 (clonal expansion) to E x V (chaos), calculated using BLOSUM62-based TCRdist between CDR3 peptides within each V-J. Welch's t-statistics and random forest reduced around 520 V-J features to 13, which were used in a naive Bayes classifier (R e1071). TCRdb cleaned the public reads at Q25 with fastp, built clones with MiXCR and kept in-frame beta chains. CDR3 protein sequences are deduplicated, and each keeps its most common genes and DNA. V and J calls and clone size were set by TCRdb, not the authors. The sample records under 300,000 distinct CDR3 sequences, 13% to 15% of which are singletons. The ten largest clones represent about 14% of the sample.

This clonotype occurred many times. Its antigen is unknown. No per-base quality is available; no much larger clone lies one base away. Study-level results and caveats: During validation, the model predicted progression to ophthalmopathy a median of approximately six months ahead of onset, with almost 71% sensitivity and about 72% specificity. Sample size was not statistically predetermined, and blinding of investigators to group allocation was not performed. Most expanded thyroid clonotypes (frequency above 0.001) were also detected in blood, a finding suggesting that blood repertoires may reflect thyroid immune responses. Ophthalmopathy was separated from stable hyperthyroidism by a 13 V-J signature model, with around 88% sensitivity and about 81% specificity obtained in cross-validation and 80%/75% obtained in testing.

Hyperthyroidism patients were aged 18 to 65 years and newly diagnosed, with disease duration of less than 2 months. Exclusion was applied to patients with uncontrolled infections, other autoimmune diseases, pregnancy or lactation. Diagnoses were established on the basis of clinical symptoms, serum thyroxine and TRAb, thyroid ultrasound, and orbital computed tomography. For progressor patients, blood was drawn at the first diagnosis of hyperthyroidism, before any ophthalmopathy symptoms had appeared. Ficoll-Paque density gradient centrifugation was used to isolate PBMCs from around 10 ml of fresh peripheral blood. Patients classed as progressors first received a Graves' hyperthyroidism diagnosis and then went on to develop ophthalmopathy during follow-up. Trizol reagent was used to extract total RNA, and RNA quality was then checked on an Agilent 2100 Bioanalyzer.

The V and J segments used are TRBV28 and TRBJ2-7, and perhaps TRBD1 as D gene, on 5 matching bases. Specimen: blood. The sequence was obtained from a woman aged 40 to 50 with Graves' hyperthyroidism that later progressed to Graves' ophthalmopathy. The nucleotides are TGTGGCTCAGGGATGGGTGGTATTTCCTACGAGCAGTACTTC. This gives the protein CGSGMGGISYEQYF.